This T cell receptor (beta chain) emerged from a study of OX40 agonist ivuxolimab in advanced cancers. Background on the study: The drug used for patients, ivuxolimab, was an agonistic anti-OX40 (CD134) antibody. In this trial design, patients received ivuxolimab intravenously at 0.01 to 10 mg/kg every 2 weeks. Overall study findings and caveats: Researchers report that CD8+ T cells had, on average, more expanded clones than CD4+.

Per germline, CDR1 SEHNR and CDR2 FQNEAQ (reference sequence). The CDR3 consists of 15 residues. Losses at the gene ends were 7 bases for V and 4 bases for J; bases not matched to a gene: 9. Note on this clone: The antigen is unknown.

The repertoire was sequenced with immunoSEQ multiplex PCR; TCRdb's copy has only in-frame clones and lacks some. The sample has 90,000 to 100,000 clones, about nine tenths seen once. The source material was CD4+ or CD8+ T cells sorted from blood, sampled in a trial of the OX40 agonist ivuxolimab. The source is an adult with an advanced solid tumor such as melanoma, head and neck, liver or kidney cancer. The rearrangement uses TRBV7-9 and TRBJ2-2, with TRBD2 identical over 7 bases. The chain's CDR3 is CASTPGGGSTGELFF. The CDR3 DNA reads as TGTGCCAGCACCCCTGGGGGGGGAAGCACCGGGGAGCTGTTTTTT.